This T cell receptor (beta chain) emerged from a study of blood T cell repertoires in COVID-19. About the study: The origin of the acute and convalescent COVID-19 samples was the United States, Italy and Spain. From T cells, B-cell-depleted T cells, or PBMCs came the material, which was cDNA or gDNA.

Per the original data handling: The authors estimated nucleated cell counts from reference gene primer amplification. Only in-frame clones appear in the TCRdb table, and some are missing; sequencing was by immunoSEQ multiplex PCR. V and J calls and clone size are copied from that table; D and trimming were computed from the DNA. In the table there are approximately 99,000 clones, about nine tenths of which are singletons. This clone has a single count. Germline values: CDR1 MNHEY, CDR2 SMNVEV (reference sequence). V was shortened by 3 bases and J by 3 bases, with 9 bases between the two germline ends. The length of the CDR3 is 13 residues.

The sequence came from a human donor in a cohort sampled during active COVID-19. What was sequenced was peripheral blood. V gene TRBV27 combines with J gene TRBJ2-7; weak D call: TRBD2 (6 bases). CDR3 coding DNA: TGTGCCAGCAGTTTTGGGCGGGACTACGAGCAGTACTTC. This codes for CASSFGRDYEQYF.